Sequencing of this T cell receptor beta chain was carried out in a study of blood T cells in healthy people across ages. Primed by a sample-barcoded 5' primer and a J-beta primer mix, a second PCR proceeded for 7 to 11 cycles. TCRdb recomputed calls from the 5' RACE reads with MiXCR, one row per CDR3 protein. The sample carries 1.5 million to 2 million distinct CDR3 sequences, approximately 50% recorded once. This clonotype has just one count. Every sample had a minimum of 6.5 million PBMCs isolated. V was cut by 5 bases and J by 10 bases, with 20 bases left in between. Germline V lookup: CDR1 SGHTA, CDR2 FQGNSA. CDR3 length: 15 residues.

The chain has TRBV7-2 and TRBJ1-4, with D possibly matching TRBD1 (5 bases). This TCR came from a woman aged 40 to 55 in good health. Material for sequencing was blood. This CDR3 is CASSPGPPGPGKLFF. The CDR3 DNA reads TGTGCCAGCAGCCCGGGACCTCCTGGGCCGGGAAAACTGTTTTTT.